This entry lists 9 T cell receptor beta chains sequenced from one sample in a study of blood T cell repertoires in COVID-19. Data came from immunoSEQ multiplex PCR; TCRdb stores just in-frame clones and leaves some out. This sample yields more than 350,000 clones, of which approximately 90% are seen a single time; 1.4% to 1.5% belongs to the top ten. The sequenced material came from PBMCs or T cells enriched from blood (not recorded which). All receptors derive from a woman under 30 who had been exposed to COVID-19.

This chain joins TRBV15 and TRBJ1-6, with unresolved D. The V and J ends lost 1 base and 14 bases respectively, with 9 bases between them. From germline, CDR1 is LNHNV and CDR2 YYDKDF (reference sequence). This CDR3 region has 12 residues. This chain's CDR3 is CATSRAAGTLHF. DNA of the CDR3: TGTGCCACCAGCAGAGCTGCGGGGACCCTCCACTTT.

This chain connects TRBV7-3 to TRBJ2-5; no clear D. Trimming removed 5 bases from V and 3 bases from J, with 10 bases in between. CDR3 size: 13 residues. Per the germline V gene, CDR1 is SGHTA and CDR2 is FQGTGA. Here the CDR3 reads CASSDQQEETQYF. The CDR3 region has the DNA TGTGCCAGCAGCGATCAACAAGAAGAGACCCAGTACTTC. Drawing the rest from reference TRBV7-3 and TRBJ2-5, the complete variable domain is GAGVSQTPSNKVTEKGKYVELRCDPISGHTALYWYRQSLGQGPEFLIYFQGTGAADDSGLPNDRFFAVRPEGSVSTLKIQRTERGDSAVYLCASSDQQEETQYFGPGTRLLVL.

The rearrangement links TRBV19 to TRBJ1-4, with 10 bases fitting TRBD1. Germline V lookup: CDR1 LNHDA, CDR2 SQIVND (reference sequence). After removal of 7 bases from V and 5 bases from J, the junction contained 7 bases not matched to a gene. The CDR3 length is 15 residues. DNA for the CDR3: TGTGCCAGTAATATCCCGGGACAGGGGAATGAAAAACTGTTTTTT. As protein: CASNIPGQGNEKLFF. Supplemented by reference TRBV19 and TRBJ1-4, the full variable domain reads DGGITQSPKYLFRKEGQNVTLSCEQNLNHDAMYWYRQDPGQGLRLIYYSQIVNDFQKGDIAEGYSVSREKKESFPLTVTSAQKNPTAFYLCASNIPGQGNEKLFFGSGTQLSVL.

The chain joins TRBV30 to TRBJ1-6; 10 bases align to TRBD1. Trimming cost V 7 bases and J 9 bases; bases outside gene matches: 9. The germline gives CDR1 GTSNPN, CDR2 SVGIG (reference sequence). The CDR3 has 14 residues. Here the CDR3 reads CAFDRGHPGSPLHF. The CDR3 bases are TGTGCCTTTGACAGGGGGCACCCGGGTTCACCCCTCCACTTT.

V gene TRBV14 combines with J gene TRBJ1-4, with 8 bases aligning to TRBD1. With 3 bases clipped from V and 4 bases from J, the junction kept 1 base outside the gene matches. Germline assignment: CDR1 SGHDN and CDR2 FVKESK. The CDR3 contains 14 residues. The CDR3 bases are TGTGCCAGCAGCCAGGACAGGGTTAATGAAAAACTGTTTTTT. It translates to CASSQDRVNEKLFF.

The chain uses TRBV7-9 and TRBJ1-2; TRBD1 agrees at 8 bases. Losses at the gene ends were 0 bases for V and 8 bases for J; bases not matched to a gene: 8. The CDR3 runs to 15 residues. Germline CDR1 SEHNR, CDR2 FQNEAQ (reference sequence). Written as DNA, the CDR3 is TGTGCCAGCAGCTTAGCGGGCCAGGGGGCAGACGGCTACACCTTC. Protein sequence: CASSLAGQGADGYTF. Full variable domain (rest looked up from reference TRBV7-9 and TRBJ1-2): DTGVSQNPRHKITKRGQNVTFRCDPISEHNRLYWYRQTLGQGPEFLTYFQNEAQLEKSRLLSDRFSAERPKGSFSTLEIQRTEQGDSAMYLCASSLAGQGADGYTFGSGTRLTVV.

This rearrangement joins TRBV7-7 to TRBJ2-3; the match to TRBD1 covers 7 bases. Trimming cost V 1 base and J 3 bases; bases outside gene matches: 4. CDR3 length: 15 residues. Germline V lookup: CDR1 SSHAT, CDR2 FNYEAQ (reference sequence). CDR3 amino acids: CASSLGTGVTDTQYF. The CDR3 DNA follows: TGTGCCAGCAGCTTAGGTACAGGGGTTACAGATACGCAGTATTTT.

The chain joins TRBV9 to TRBJ2-1; tentative D call: TRBD2 (6 bases). Germline V lookup: CDR1 SGDLS, CDR2 YYNGEE. The CDR3 length is 16 residues. Trimming cost V 1 base and J 2 bases, with 13 bases left between them. The CDR3 bases are TGTGCCAGCAGCGTAACCGGGACTCCAACCTACAATGAGCAGTTCTTC. Protein sequence: CASSVTGTPTYNEQFF.

J is TRBJ1-3 and V is TRBV5-1; possibly TRBD1 for D (5 bases). From germline, CDR1 is SGHRS and CDR2 YFSETQ. Trimming took off 4 bases at V and 2 bases at J, with 10 bases between the two ends. The CDR3 has 14 amino acids. The CDR3 here is CASSPGGAGNTIYF. In nucleotides, the CDR3 is TGCGCCAGCAGCCCGGGAGGGGCTGGAAACACCATATATTTT.